These T cell receptor beta chains were read from a single sample in a study of T cell changes during pregnancy in multiple sclerosis. Here immunoSEQ multiplex PCR was the method, and the copy in TCRdb shows in-frame clones only, minus some. Of about 110,000 clones in the sample, 92% were seen once. The starting material was peripheral blood, obtained after pregnancy. These TCRs come from a female donor with multiple sclerosis, enrolled in a pregnancy study. The CDR3 runs from the conserved cysteine through the conserved F or W. Each record gives: V gene, clone size, D gene, J gene, CDR3 DNA, CDR3 protein. A D gene is named only where the DNA matches it firmly. A row's size may be missing; if present it is once, few, many or a size class.

v_call: TRBV27
clone_size: NA
d_call: NA
j_call: TRBJ1-2
cdr3_nt: TGTGCCAGCAGCCCTCAACCTGGGAGGGGGGGAGGCTACACCTTC
cdr3_aa: CASSPQPGRGGGYTF

v_call: TRBV30
clone_size: few
d_call: TRBD2
j_call: TRBJ2-7
cdr3_nt: TGTGCCTGGAGTTTCGGGGGGGGATCCTACGAGCAGTACTTC
cdr3_aa: CAWSFGGGSYEQYF

v_call: TRBV9
clone_size: once
d_call: NA
j_call: TRBJ2-4
cdr3_nt: TGTGCCAGCAGCTTGGGTCCCGGGACTCAAAACATTCAGTACTTC
cdr3_aa: CASSLGPGTQNIQYF

v_call: TRBV7-7
clone_size: NA
d_call: NA
j_call: TRBJ2-3
cdr3_nt: TGTGCCAGCAGCTTAAGAGGGATAGATACGCAGTATTTT
cdr3_aa: CASSLRGIDTQYF

v_call: TRBV4-1
clone_size: NA
d_call: NA
j_call: TRBJ2-2
cdr3_nt: TGCGCCAGCAGCCAAGGGCAGGCCCCACTAGCCGGGGAGCTGTTTTTT
cdr3_aa: CASSQGQAPLAGELFF

v_call: TRBV5-1
clone_size: NA
d_call: NA
j_call: TRBJ2-6
cdr3_nt: TGCGCCAGCAGCTTGGGCACTTCCTCTGGGGCCAACGTCCTGACTTTC
cdr3_aa: CASSLGTSSGANVLTF

v_call: TRBV10-3
clone_size: NA
d_call: TRBD1
j_call: TRBJ1-2
cdr3_nt: TGTGCCATCAGTGAGTCAATAGGGGGCGCGGTCTTCGGTTATGGCTACACCTTC
cdr3_aa: CAISESIGGAVFGYGYTF

v_call: TRBV11-2
clone_size: NA
d_call: NA
j_call: TRBJ2-3
cdr3_nt: TGTGCCAGCAGCTTTTATACAGATACGCAGTATTTT
cdr3_aa: CASSFYTDTQYF

v_call: TRBV19
clone_size: NA
d_call: NA
j_call: TRBJ2-5
cdr3_nt: TGTGCCAGTAGTATAGCAGGGACCCAGTACTTC
cdr3_aa: CASSIAGTQYF

v_call: TRBV10-1
clone_size: once
d_call: NA
j_call: TRBJ1-2
cdr3_nt: TGCGCCAGCAGTGACAGAGGTAGGTTGGAGTATGGCTACACCTTC
cdr3_aa: CASSDRGRLEYGYTF

v_call: TRBV7-3
clone_size: NA
d_call: NA
j_call: TRBJ1-1
cdr3_nt: TGTGCCAGCAGCTCCCGGGGGGACACTGAAGCTTTCTTT
cdr3_aa: CASSSRGDTEAFF

v_call: TRBV27
clone_size: NA
d_call: NA
j_call: TRBJ1-1
cdr3_nt: TGTGCCAGCAGCATAAGACGGTTTAGGGGCACTGAAGCTTTCTTT
cdr3_aa: CASSIRRFRGTEAFF

v_call: TRBV9
clone_size: once
d_call: TRBD2
j_call: TRBJ2-3
cdr3_nt: TGTGCCAGCAGCACCACGGGGGTCTGGACTAGCGGGGGCACAGATACGCAGTATTTT
cdr3_aa: CASSTTGVWTSGGTDTQYF

v_call: TRBV5-1
clone_size: NA
d_call: TRBD1
j_call: TRBJ2-1
cdr3_nt: TGCGCCAGCAGGGGGGGACAGGGGAGTTCCTACAATGAGCAGTTCTTC
cdr3_aa: CASRGGQGSSYNEQFF

v_call: TRBV9
clone_size: NA
d_call: NA
j_call: TRBJ1-1
cdr3_nt: TGTGCCAGCAGCGTAGGCGGGAGGGACACTGAAGCTTTCTTT
cdr3_aa: CASSVGGRDTEAFF

v_call: TRBV19
clone_size: NA
d_call: TRBD2
j_call: TRBJ2-2
cdr3_nt: TGTGCCGTAAAACGGACTAGCGGAAAGAACACCGGGGAGCTGTTTTTT
cdr3_aa: CAVKRTSGKNTGELFF

v_call: TRBV9
clone_size: once
d_call: NA
j_call: TRBJ2-3
cdr3_nt: TGTGCCAGCAGCGTAGGTGAGGGAGGATCCTATACGCAGTATTTT
cdr3_aa: CASSVGEGGSYTQYF

v_call: TRBV9
clone_size: NA
d_call: TRBD1
j_call: TRBJ1-2
cdr3_nt: TGTGCCAGCAGCACCCGTGCAGGGGGAGATGGCTACACCTTC
cdr3_aa: CASSTRAGGDGYTF

v_call: TRBV7-9
clone_size: NA
d_call: TRBD1
j_call: TRBJ1-1
cdr3_nt: TGTGCCAGCAGCTTAACAGGGGTGAGCACTGAAGCTTTCTTT
cdr3_aa: CASSLTGVSTEAFF

v_call: TRBV7-2
clone_size: NA
d_call: TRBD1
j_call: TRBJ1-2
cdr3_nt: TGTGCCAGCAGCTTAGCGGGGACAGCCTATGGCTACACCTTC
cdr3_aa: CASSLAGTAYGYTF

v_call: TRBV29-1
clone_size: NA
d_call: TRBD1
j_call: TRBJ2-7
cdr3_nt: TGCAGCGTTTACAACAGGGGTACCTACGAGCAGTACTTC
cdr3_aa: CSVYNRGTYEQYF

v_call: TRBV28
clone_size: NA
d_call: NA
j_call: TRBJ1-3
cdr3_nt: TGTGCCAGCAGTTTCGAGCGAAACACCATATATTTT
cdr3_aa: CASSFERNTIYF

v_call: TRBV18
clone_size: NA
d_call: NA
j_call: TRBJ1-6
cdr3_nt: TGTGCCAGCTCACCCGGTAATTCACCCCTCCACTTT
cdr3_aa: CASSPGNSPLHF

v_call: TRBV2
clone_size: NA
d_call: NA
j_call: TRBJ2-1
cdr3_nt: TGTGCCAGCGTGGAGGGACGTAGCCCCTACAATGAGCAGTTCTTC
cdr3_aa: CASVEGRSPYNEQFF

v_call: TRBV25-1
clone_size: NA
d_call: TRBD2
j_call: TRBJ2-5
cdr3_nt: TGTGCCAGCAGCCCGACCTTAGCGGGGGCCCGGCCGGAGACCCAGTACTTC
cdr3_aa: CASSPTLAGARPETQYF

v_call: TRBV7-2
clone_size: NA
d_call: NA
j_call: TRBJ1-3
cdr3_nt: TGTGCCAGCAGTCCGTCGCGGACATTTCGCTCTGGAAACACCATATATTTT
cdr3_aa: CASSPSRTFRSGNTIYF

v_call: TRBV7-2
clone_size: NA
d_call: NA
j_call: TRBJ1-1
cdr3_nt: TGTGCCAGCAGCTTTGCAGAGGTTGAAGCTTTCTTT
cdr3_aa: CASSFAEVEAFF

v_call: TRBV6-1
clone_size: NA
d_call: TRBD2
j_call: TRBJ2-5
cdr3_nt: TGTGCCAGCAATCTAGCGGGGGGGCTTGCGGAGACCCAGTACTTC
cdr3_aa: CASNLAGGLAETQYF

v_call: TRBV2
clone_size: NA
d_call: TRBD2
j_call: TRBJ2-3
cdr3_nt: TGTGCCAGCAGTGCCTCCCCTAGCGGGAAGGTCGATACGCAGTATTTT
cdr3_aa: CASSASPSGKVDTQYF

v_call: TRBV2
clone_size: NA
d_call: NA
j_call: TRBJ1-1
cdr3_nt: TGTGCCAGCAGACCTACAGCCCTGACTGAAGCTTTCTTT
cdr3_aa: CASRPTALTEAFF

v_call: TRBV7-9
clone_size: NA
d_call: TRBD2
j_call: TRBJ2-7
cdr3_nt: TGTGCCAGCAGCTCTGGTTCGGGACTAGCTGATACCTACGAGCAGTACTTC
cdr3_aa: CASSSGSGLADTYEQYF

v_call: TRBV25-1
clone_size: NA
d_call: TRBD1
j_call: TRBJ1-2
cdr3_nt: TGTGCCAGCAGTGTGGGGACAGGCAGTTATGGCTACACCTTC
cdr3_aa: CASSVGTGSYGYTF

v_call: TRBV5-1
clone_size: NA
d_call: TRBD2
j_call: TRBJ2-5
cdr3_nt: TGCGCCAGCAGCTTGGACGCTAGCGGGGGGGCCGGAGAGACCCAGTACTTC
cdr3_aa: CASSLDASGGAGETQYF

v_call: TRBV23-1
clone_size: NA
d_call: NA
j_call: TRBJ2-7
cdr3_nt: TGCGCCAGCAGTCAATCTATGCGGGCGGCCTACGAGCAGTACTTC
cdr3_aa: CASSQSMRAAYEQYF

v_call: TRBV19
clone_size: once
d_call: TRBD2
j_call: TRBJ2-2
cdr3_nt: TGTGCCAGTCGACCGGGACTAGGTGCCGGGGAGCTGTTTTTT
cdr3_aa: CASRPGLGAGELFF

v_call: TRBV6-6
clone_size: NA
d_call: NA
j_call: TRBJ2-1
cdr3_nt: TGTGCCAGCAGTTACTTGGAGGGAATGGAGCAGTTCTTC
cdr3_aa: CASSYLEGMEQFF

v_call: TRBV5-3
clone_size: NA
d_call: NA
j_call: TRBJ1-5
cdr3_nt: TGTGCCAGAAGCCCGCTCAGGGTGTCAAATCAGCCCCAGCATTTT
cdr3_aa: CARSPLRVSNQPQHF

v_call: TRBV19
clone_size: many
d_call: NA
j_call: TRBJ1-5
cdr3_nt: TGTGCCAGTAGTAGTTTACAGGGCCAGCCCCAGCATTTT
cdr3_aa: CASSSLQGQPQHF

v_call: TRBV5-6
clone_size: NA
d_call: TRBD1
j_call: TRBJ1-1
cdr3_nt: TGTGCCAGCAGCTGGAGTGGACAGGGAGACACTGAAGCTTTCTTT
cdr3_aa: CASSWSGQGDTEAFF

v_call: TRBV5-1
clone_size: NA
d_call: TRBD2
j_call: TRBJ2-2
cdr3_nt: TGCGCCAGCAGCCTGGAATGGCGGACTAGCTTACCCGGGGAGCTGTTTTTT
cdr3_aa: CASSLEWRTSLPGELFF

v_call: TRBV25-1
clone_size: NA
d_call: TRBD1
j_call: TRBJ1-1
cdr3_nt: TGTGCCAGCAGTGACCACGCCGGGACAGGGGTCACTGAAGCTTTCTTT
cdr3_aa: CASSDHAGTGVTEAFF

v_call: TRBV5-1
clone_size: NA
d_call: TRBD2
j_call: TRBJ2-2
cdr3_nt: TGCGCCAGCAGCTTGCCGCGGGGGGTGAACACCGGGGAGCTGTTTTTT
cdr3_aa: CASSLPRGVNTGELFF

v_call: TRBV6-1
clone_size: NA
d_call: TRBD1
j_call: TRBJ1-4
cdr3_nt: TGTGCCAGCAGTGAAAACAGGGGGAATGAAAAACTGTTTTTT
cdr3_aa: CASSENRGNEKLFF

v_call: TRBV19
clone_size: NA
d_call: NA
j_call: TRBJ1-2
cdr3_nt: TGTGCCAGTAGCCAGGGCTATGGCTACACCTTC
cdr3_aa: CASSQGYGYTF

v_call: TRBV15
clone_size: NA
d_call: NA
j_call: TRBJ2-3
cdr3_nt: TGTGCCACCAGCAGAGATCCGGGGGATACGCAGTATTTT
cdr3_aa: CATSRDPGDTQYF

v_call: TRBV7-7
clone_size: NA
d_call: TRBD1
j_call: TRBJ2-7
cdr3_nt: TGTGCCAGCAGCTTAACCTTCACAGGGGGCCACGAGCAGTACTTC
cdr3_aa: CASSLTFTGGHEQYF

v_call: TRBV7-2
clone_size: NA
d_call: TRBD1
j_call: TRBJ1-1
cdr3_nt: TGTGCCAGCAGCCGACGGACAGGTGAGAACACTGAAGCTTTCTTT
cdr3_aa: CASSRRTGENTEAFF

v_call: TRBV29-1
clone_size: NA
d_call: TRBD2
j_call: TRBJ2-1
cdr3_nt: TGCAGCGTCGAGGGGGGGTGGAAAGCGGGAGCTCGGGGCAATGAGCAGTTCTTC
cdr3_aa: CSVEGGWKAGARGNEQFF

v_call: TRBV27
clone_size: few
d_call: TRBD1
j_call: TRBJ1-2
cdr3_nt: TGTGCCAGCAGTCCCGGACAGGACCGCTATGGCTACACCTTC
cdr3_aa: CASSPGQDRYGYTF

v_call: TRBV19
clone_size: NA
d_call: TRBD1
j_call: TRBJ1-1
cdr3_nt: TGTGCCAGTGGGGACAGGGGGTTATCCTTGAACACTGAAGCTTTCTTT
cdr3_aa: CASGDRGLSLNTEAFF